In this sample, the clone carrying this T cell receptor beta chain turned up once. Measured with immunoSEQ multiplex PCR; TCRdb has only the in-frame clones, and not every one. The data hold tens of thousands of clones, with 85% to 95% observed a single time. CDR1 is MRHNA, CDR2 SNTAGT, per germline. The CDR3 has 14 residues. Trimming took 5 bases from V and 8 from J; bases not matched to a gene: 9. The entry originates in a study of technical replicates of blood from a few donors. The chain links TRBV6-4 to TRBJ1-1, with TRBD1 matching over 9 bases. Specimen: T cells isolated from PBMCs. This TCR derives from a human donor in good health. The CDR3 bases are TGTGCCAGCAGTAGGGACAGGGAAGGGAACGAAGCTTTCTTT. It is translated as CASSRDREGNEAFF.